The sequence of this T cell receptor (beta chain) was determined in a study of cytomegalovirus exposure and HLA in healthy donors. To note about this clone: What it recognizes is unknown.

13 Jbeta primers and 60 Vbeta primers were used for the PCR. TCRdb's table, derived via immunoSEQ multiplex PCR, lists solely in-frame clones and lacks some. Among 200,000 to 250,000 clones listed, 65% to 85% were seen once. Study-level results: As immune exposure information, only CMV serostatus was available.

The CDR3 is 15 amino acids. Germline CDR1 reads MDHEN; CDR2 reads SYDVKM. Trimming removed 4 bases at V and 8 bases at J, with 17 bases between. The origin of this receptor is a man aged 25-45 years in good health and CMV-seronegative. What was sequenced was PBMCs. The rearrangement uses TRBV28 and TRBJ1-4; D might be TRBD1 (6 bases). In nucleotides, the CDR3 is TGTGCCAGCAGTTCACGCCAGGGGTTAGAGGAAAAACTGTTTTTT. It is translated as CASSSRQGLEEKLFF. Full variable domain (remainder filled in from reference TRBV28 and TRBJ1-4): DVKVTQSSRYLVKRTGEKVFLECVQDMDHENMFWYRQDPGLGLRLIYFSYDVKMKEKGDIPEGYSVSREKKERFSLILESASTNQTSMYLCASSSRQGLEEKLFFGSGTQLSVL.